This T cell receptor (beta chain) was sequenced for a study of blood T cell repertoires in COVID-19. About the study: Italy, Spain and the United States were the sources of the convalescent and acute COVID-19 samples. The analysed material was cDNA or gDNA that came from T cells, B-cell-depleted T cells, or PBMCs.

Original processing notes: Nucleated cell counts were estimated from reference gene primer amplification. TCRdb's table, derived via immunoSEQ multiplex PCR, lists solely in-frame clones and lacks some. V, J and clone size are those of that table, while D and trimming were read from the DNA. The sample holds 70,000 to 95,000 clones, approximately 91% seen once. The TCR originated in a man in his sixties or seventies with acute or convalescent COVID-19. The sequenced sample consisted of peripheral blood.

The CDR3 nucleotides are TGTGCCAGCAGCCAGCTACGCGGGTACGGGCGGGGAGAGACCCAGTACTTC. It yields the protein CASSQLRGYGRGETQYF. The chain uses TRBV7-9 and TRBJ2-5, with D possibly TRBD2 on 6 matching bases. V dropped 5 bases and J dropped 4 bases, with 23 bases sitting between them. The length of the CDR3 is 17 residues. Germline loops: CDR1 SEHNR, CDR2 FQNEAQ (reference sequence).